Below, 4 T cell receptor beta chains from the same sample are listed, as sequenced in a study of T cell responses to AZD1222 COVID-19 vaccine. Repertoires were generated with immunoSEQ multiplex PCR, while TCRdb's copy carries only in-frame clones and drops some. This sample yields about 60,000 clones, of which 84% are seen a single time; about 7% belongs to the top ten. This specimen consisted of peripheral blood, obtained on day 0 of AZD1222 vaccination. Receptors were obtained from an adult in good health.

This clone was found once. The J gene is TRBJ2-3, the V gene TRBV11-2; TRBD1 might be the D (5 bases). CDR1 is SGHAT and CDR2 is FQNNGV in the germline V gene. V lost 4 bases and J lost 4, with 12 bases in between. This CDR3 spans 14 amino acids. CDR3 residues: CASSSPQGADTQYF. The CDR3 DNA reads as TGTGCCAGCAGCTCCCCCCAGGGTGCAGATACGCAGTATTTT. Variable domain in full (rest from reference TRBV11-2 and TRBJ2-3): EAGVAQSPRYKIIEKRQSVAFWCNPISGHATLYWYQQILGQGPKLLIQFQNNGVVDDSQLPKDRFSAERLKGVDSTLKIQPAKLEDSAVYLCASSSPQGADTQYFGPGTRLTVL.

J is TRBJ2-7 and V is TRBV11-2, with D perhaps TRBD1 or TRBD2 (5 bases each). CDR3 size: 15 residues. CDR1 is SGHAT and CDR2 is FQNNGV in the germline V gene. Trimming stripped 3 bases from V and 7 bases from J, with 19 bases between. CDR3 nucleotides: TGTGCCAGCAGCTTTAGAGGGGCAGCTCAAGCGGAGCAGTACTTC. It specifies CASSFRGAAQAEQYF.

The CDR3 sequence is CASSPPQGASYEQYF. The CDR3 coding sequence is TGTGCCAGCAGCCCGCCACAGGGGGCAAGCTACGAGCAGTACTTC. V usage is TRBV7-8 and J usage is TRBJ2-7; 9 bases match TRBD1. CDR3 length equals 15 residues. The V segment lost 5 bases and the J segment 3 bases; nucleotides outside the gene matches: 8. Germline V gives CDR1 SGHVS, CDR2 FQNEAQ.

This clone was observed a handful of times. This chain's CDR3 is CASSPWTGSTGELFF. Written as DNA, the CDR3 is TGTGCCAGCAGCCCCTGGACAGGGAGCACCGGGGAGCTGTTTTTT. The rearrangement uses TRBV7-8 and TRBJ2-2; TRBD1 aligns across 8 bases. J lost 4 bases, V lost 5 bases, and 6 bases had no gene match. The length of the CDR3 is 15 residues. The germline V gene encodes CDR1 SGHVS and CDR2 FQNEAQ.